This T cell receptor (beta chain) comes out of a study of cytomegalovirus exposure and HLA in healthy donors. On the study more broadly: Clustering assigned 81% of the approximately 390 genotyped donors to the Caucasian-associated ancestry cluster.

The PCR was carried out with 60 Vbeta primers and 13 Jbeta primers. Assay: immunoSEQ multiplex PCR; the TCRdb copy retains only in-frame clones and omits some. The sample holds approximately 100,000 clones; about four fifths are singletons and the top ten take around 5.3%. With 1 base removed from V and 6 bases from J, the gap between germline ends came to 28 bases. Germline lookup yields CDR1 LNHDA and CDR2 SQIVND (reference sequence). This CDR3 has 20 amino acids. The sample taken for sequencing was PBMCs. This sequence originates from a woman aged 40 to 50 in good health and CMV-seronegative. The chain joins TRBV19 to TRBJ2-1; a weak D match, TRBD1 (5 bases). The chain's CDR3 is CASSIGARLKRVGVFNEQFF. CDR3 coding DNA: TGTGCCAGTAGTATAGGGGCAAGGTTAAAACGGGTAGGGGTATTCAATGAGCAGTTCTTC. The full variable domain, completed using reference TRBV19 and TRBJ2-1, is DGGITQSPKYLFRKEGQNVTLSCEQNLNHDAMYWYRQDPGQGLRLIYYSQIVNDFQKGDIAEGYSVSREKKESFPLTVTSAQKNPTAFYLCASSIGARLKRVGVFNEQFFGPGTRLTVL.